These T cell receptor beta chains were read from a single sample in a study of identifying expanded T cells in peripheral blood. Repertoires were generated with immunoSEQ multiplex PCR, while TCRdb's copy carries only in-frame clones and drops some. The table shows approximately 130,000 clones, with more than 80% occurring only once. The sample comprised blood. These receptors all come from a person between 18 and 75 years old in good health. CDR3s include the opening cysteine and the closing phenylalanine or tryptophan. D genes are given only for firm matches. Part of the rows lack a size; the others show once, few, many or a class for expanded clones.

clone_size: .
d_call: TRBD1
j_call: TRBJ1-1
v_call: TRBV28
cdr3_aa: CASSLNLRTGGTLNTEAFF
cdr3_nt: TGTGCCAGCAGTTTAAACCTCCGGACAGGGGGCACACTGAACACTGAAGCTTTCTTT

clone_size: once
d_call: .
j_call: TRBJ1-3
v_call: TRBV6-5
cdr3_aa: CASRGSGNTIYF
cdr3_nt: TGTGCCAGCAGGGGTTCCGGAAACACCATATATTTT

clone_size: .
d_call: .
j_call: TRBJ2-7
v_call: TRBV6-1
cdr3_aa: CASRRVMDYEQYF
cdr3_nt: TGTGCCAGCAGAAGGGTCATGGACTACGAGCAGTACTTC

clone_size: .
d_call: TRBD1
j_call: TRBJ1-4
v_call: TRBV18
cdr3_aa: CASSGQGWNEKLFF
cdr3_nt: TGTGCCAGCTCGGGACAGGGGTGGAATGAAAAACTGTTTTTT

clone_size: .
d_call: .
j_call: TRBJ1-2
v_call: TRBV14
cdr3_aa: CASSRVAAYGYTF
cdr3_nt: TGTGCCAGCAGCCGCGTGGCGGCATATGGCTACACCTTC

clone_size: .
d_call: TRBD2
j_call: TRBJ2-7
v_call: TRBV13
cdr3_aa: CASSHLGRASYEQYF
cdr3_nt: TGTGCCAGCAGTCACCTAGGGAGGGCTTCCTACGAGCAGTACTTC

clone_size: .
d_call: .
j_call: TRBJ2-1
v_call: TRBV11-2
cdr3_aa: CASGPRGGSSYNEQFF
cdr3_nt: TGTGCCAGCGGCCCAAGGGGGGGTAGCTCCTACAATGAGCAGTTCTTC

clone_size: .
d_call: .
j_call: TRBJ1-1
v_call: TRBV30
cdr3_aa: CAWRVNTEAFF
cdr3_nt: TGTGCCTGGAGAGTGAACACTGAAGCTTTCTTT

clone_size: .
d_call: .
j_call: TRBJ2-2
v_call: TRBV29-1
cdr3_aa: CSVAGDTGELFF
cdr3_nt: TGCAGCGTTGCAGGGGACACCGGGGAGCTGTTTTTT

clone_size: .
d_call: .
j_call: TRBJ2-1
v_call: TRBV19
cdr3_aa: CASRGHPSSYNEQFF
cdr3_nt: TGTGCCTCGAGGGGACACCCTAGCTCCTACAATGAGCAGTTCTTC

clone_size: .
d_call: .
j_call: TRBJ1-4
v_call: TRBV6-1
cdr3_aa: CASSEPIITTNEKLFF
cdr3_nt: TGTGCCAGCAGTGAACCGATTATTACAACTAATGAAAAACTGTTTTTT

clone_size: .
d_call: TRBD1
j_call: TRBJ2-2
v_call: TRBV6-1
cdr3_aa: CASSASWPGTGPGELFF
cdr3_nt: TGTGCCAGCAGTGCGAGTTGGCCCGGGACAGGGCCCGGGGAGCTGTTTTTT

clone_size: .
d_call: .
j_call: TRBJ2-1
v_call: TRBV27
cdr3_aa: CASSSPREPNEQFF
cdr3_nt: TGTGCCAGCAGTTCCCCCCGGGAGCCCAATGAGCAGTTCTTC

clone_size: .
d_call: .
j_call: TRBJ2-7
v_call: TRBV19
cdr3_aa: CARQGGNYEQYF
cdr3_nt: TGTGCCAGGCAGGGGGGGAACTACGAGCAGTACTTC

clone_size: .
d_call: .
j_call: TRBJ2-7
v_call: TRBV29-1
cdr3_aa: CSVRQVSYEQYF
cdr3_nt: TGCAGCGTTCGCCAGGTGAGCTACGAGCAGTACTTC

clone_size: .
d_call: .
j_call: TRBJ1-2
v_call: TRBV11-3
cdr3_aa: CASSPRRGDPNYGYTF
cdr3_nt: TGTGCCAGCAGCCCCCGGCGGGGAGACCCTAACTATGGCTACACCTTC

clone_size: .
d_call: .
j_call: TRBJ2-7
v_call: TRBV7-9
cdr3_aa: CASSSKFYEQYF
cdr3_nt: TGTGCCAGCAGCTCAAAATTCTACGAGCAGTACTTC

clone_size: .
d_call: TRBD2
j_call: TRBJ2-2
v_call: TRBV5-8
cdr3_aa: CASSLAGGYTGELFF
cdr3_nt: TGTGCCAGCAGCTTGGCCGGGGGGTACACCGGGGAGCTGTTTTTT

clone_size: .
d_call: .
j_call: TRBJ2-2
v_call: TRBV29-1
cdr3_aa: CSVKSPRGSTGELFF
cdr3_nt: TGCAGCGTTAAAAGCCCAAGGGGTTCCACCGGGGAGCTGTTTTTT

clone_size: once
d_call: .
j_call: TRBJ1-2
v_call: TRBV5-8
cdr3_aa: CASSLVTGRSGYTF
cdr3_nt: TGTGCCAGCAGCTTGGTTACAGGAAGGTCTGGCTACACCTTC

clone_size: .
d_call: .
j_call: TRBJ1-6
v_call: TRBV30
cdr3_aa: CAWTSKVVASPLHF
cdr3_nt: TGTGCCTGGACCTCCAAAGTGGTGGCATCACCCCTCCACTTT

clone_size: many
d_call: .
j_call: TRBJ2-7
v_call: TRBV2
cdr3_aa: CASSYAGEQYF
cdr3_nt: TGTGCCAGCAGTTACGCGGGGGAGCAGTACTTC

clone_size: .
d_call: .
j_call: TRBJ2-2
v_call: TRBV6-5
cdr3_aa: CASSYVPGLNTGELFF
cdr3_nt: TGTGCCAGCAGTTACGTCCCAGGTCTGAACACCGGGGAGCTGTTTTTT

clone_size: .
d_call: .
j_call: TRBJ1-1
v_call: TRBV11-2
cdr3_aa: CASSQGVFPEAFF
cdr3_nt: TGTGCCAGCTCACAGGGAGTATTTCCTGAAGCTTTCTTT

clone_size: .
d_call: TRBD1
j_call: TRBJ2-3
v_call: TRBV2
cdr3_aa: CASSRTGVMELDTQYF
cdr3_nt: TGTGCCAGCAGTCGTACAGGGGTGATGGAGTTGGATACGCAGTATTTT

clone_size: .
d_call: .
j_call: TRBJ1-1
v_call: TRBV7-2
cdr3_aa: CASSQETRGTEAFF
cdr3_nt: TGTGCCAGCAGCCAAGAGACCAGGGGAACTGAAGCTTTCTTT

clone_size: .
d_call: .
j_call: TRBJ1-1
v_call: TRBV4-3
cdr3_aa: CASSQERLTGPEAFF
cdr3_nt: TGCGCCAGCAGCCAAGAGCGGCTCACAGGGCCTGAAGCTTTCTTT

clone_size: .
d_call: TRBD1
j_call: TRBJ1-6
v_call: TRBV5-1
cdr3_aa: CASSTGQGDSPLHF
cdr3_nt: TGCGCCAGCAGCACCGGACAGGGGGATTCACCCCTCCACTTT

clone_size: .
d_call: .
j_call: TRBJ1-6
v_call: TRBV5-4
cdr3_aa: CASSLQGGGGDSPLHF
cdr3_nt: TGTGCCAGCAGCTTACAGGGAGGGGGAGGCGATTCACCCCTCCACTTT

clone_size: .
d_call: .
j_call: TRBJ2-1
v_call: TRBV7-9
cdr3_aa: CASTITSSYNEQFF
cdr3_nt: TGTGCCAGCACCATAACTAGCTCCTACAATGAGCAGTTCTTC

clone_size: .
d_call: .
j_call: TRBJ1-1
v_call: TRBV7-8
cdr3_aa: CASSVMNTEAFF
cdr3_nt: TGTGCCAGCAGCGTCATGAACACTGAAGCTTTCTTT

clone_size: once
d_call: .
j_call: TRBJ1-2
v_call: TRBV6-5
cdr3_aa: CASSLPGNYGYTF
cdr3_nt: TGTGCCAGCAGCCTCCCAGGCAACTATGGCTACACCTTC

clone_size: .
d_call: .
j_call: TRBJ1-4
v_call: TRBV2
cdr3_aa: CASSASPGTGGKLFF
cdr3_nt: TGTGCCAGCAGTGCGTCCCCCGGGACGGGGGGAAAACTGTTTTTT

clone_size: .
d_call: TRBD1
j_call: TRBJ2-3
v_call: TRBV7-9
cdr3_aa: CASSLLDRWGDTQYF
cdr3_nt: TGTGCCAGCAGCTTGTTGGACAGGTGGGGAGATACGCAGTATTTT

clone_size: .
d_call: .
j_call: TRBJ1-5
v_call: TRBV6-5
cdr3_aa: CASSRLQSNQPQHF
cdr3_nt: TGTGCCAGCAGTAGACTCCAGAGTAATCAGCCCCAGCATTTT

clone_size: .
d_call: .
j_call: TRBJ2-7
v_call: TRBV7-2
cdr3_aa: CASSNQPGMGYEQYF
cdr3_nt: TGTGCCAGCAGCAATCAGCCAGGGATGGGATACGAGCAGTACTTC

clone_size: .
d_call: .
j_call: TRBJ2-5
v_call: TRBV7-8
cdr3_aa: CASGRLVLGETQYF
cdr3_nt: TGTGCCAGCGGGAGACTAGTTTTAGGAGAGACCCAGTACTTC

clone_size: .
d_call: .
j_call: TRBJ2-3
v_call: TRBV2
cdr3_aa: CASLKGVAGTDTQYF
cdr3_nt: TGTGCCAGCTTAAAGGGGGTGGCAGGCACAGATACGCAGTATTTT

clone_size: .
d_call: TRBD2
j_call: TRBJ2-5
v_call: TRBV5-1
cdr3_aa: CASRPGLAGETQYF
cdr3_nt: TGCGCCAGCAGGCCCGGACTAGCGGGGGAGACCCAGTACTTC

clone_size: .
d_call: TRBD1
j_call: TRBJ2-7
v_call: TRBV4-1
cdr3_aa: CASSQELGTGSYEQYF
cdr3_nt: TGCGCCAGCAGCCAAGAACTTGGGACAGGCTCCTACGAGCAGTACTTC

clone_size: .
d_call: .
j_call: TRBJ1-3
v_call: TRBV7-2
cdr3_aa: CASSLWSGVGNTIYF
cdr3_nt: TGTGCCAGCAGCTTATGGTCGGGTGTGGGAAACACCATATATTTT

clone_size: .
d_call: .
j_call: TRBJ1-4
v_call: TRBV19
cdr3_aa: CATARDPNEEKLFF
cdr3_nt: TGTGCCACCGCCCGGGACCCAAACGAGGAAAAACTGTTTTTT

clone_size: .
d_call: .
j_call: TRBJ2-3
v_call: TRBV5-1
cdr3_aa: CASSLEGRETDTQYF
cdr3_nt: TGCGCCAGCAGCTTGGAGGGCCGGGAAACAGATACGCAGTATTTT

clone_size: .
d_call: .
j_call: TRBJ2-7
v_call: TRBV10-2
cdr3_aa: CASSPGFSGEQYF
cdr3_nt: TGCGCCAGCAGTCCCGGCTTCAGCGGAGAGCAGTACTTC

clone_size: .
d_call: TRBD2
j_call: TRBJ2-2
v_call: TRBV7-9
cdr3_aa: CASSFGTRLSGELFF
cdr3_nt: TGTGCCAGCAGCTTCGGGACTAGGTTGAGTGGGGAGCTGTTTTTT